Here is one T cell receptor beta chain with its context. The target antigen is unknown. Assay used: immunoSEQ multiplex PCR; TCRdb lists only in-frame clones, some missing. Among roughly 120,000 clones, roughly nine tenths were seen once, and the ten largest hold roughly 4%. This specimen belongs to a study of T cell responses to AZD1222 COVID-19 vaccine. CDR3 length: 13 residues. The V gene's germline CDR1 is SGHKS and CDR2 YYEKEE (reference sequence). V shed 0 bases and J shed 4 bases, with 7 bases lying between them. Findings and limits, study-wide: Repertoires in all cases were sampled only once the peak T cell response had passed. Baseline antibody screening turned up just a handful of seropositive AZD1222 recipients. Females outnumbered males among donors, who were mostly white British; clonal diversity was possibly underestimated. Spike-spanning, vaccine-associated CD4 TCRs were dominant at 160-218 and 743-854.

Sequencing was performed on peripheral blood, taken on day 0 of AZD1222 vaccination. The chain joins TRBV5-5 to TRBJ1-2; no clear D gene. The TCR was taken from an adult in good health. DNA for the CDR3: TGTGCCAGCAGCTTGGACGTCGGCTATGGCTACACCTTC. Translation gives CASSLDVGYGYTF. Drawing the rest from reference TRBV5-5 and TRBJ1-2, the complete variable domain is DAGVTQSPTHLIKTRGQQVTLRCSPISGHKSVSWYQQVLGQGPQFIFQYYEKEERGRGNFPDRFSARQFPNYSSELNVNALLLGDSALYLCASSLDVGYGYTFGSGTRLTVV.